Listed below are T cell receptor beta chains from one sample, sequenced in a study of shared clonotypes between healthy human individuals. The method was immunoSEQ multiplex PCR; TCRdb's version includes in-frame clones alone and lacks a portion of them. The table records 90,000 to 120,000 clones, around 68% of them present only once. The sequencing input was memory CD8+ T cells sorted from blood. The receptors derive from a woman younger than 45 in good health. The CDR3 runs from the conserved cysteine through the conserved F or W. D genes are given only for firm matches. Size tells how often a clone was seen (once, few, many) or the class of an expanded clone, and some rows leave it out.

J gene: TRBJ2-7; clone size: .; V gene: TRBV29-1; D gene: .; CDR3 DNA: TGCAGCGTTGAACTCGCTGGGGCAGGGAAGAGATACGAGCAGTACTTC; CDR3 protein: CSVELAGAGKRYEQYF
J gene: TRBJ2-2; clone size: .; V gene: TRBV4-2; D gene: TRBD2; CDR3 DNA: TGTGCCAGCAGCCAGGGACTAGCGGGAGCCGGGGAGCTGTTTTTT; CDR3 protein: CASSQGLAGAGELFF
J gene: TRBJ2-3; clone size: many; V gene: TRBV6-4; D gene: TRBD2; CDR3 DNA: TGTGCCAGCAGCCCTGGACTAGAAACAGATACGCAGTATTTT; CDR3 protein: CASSPGLETDTQYF
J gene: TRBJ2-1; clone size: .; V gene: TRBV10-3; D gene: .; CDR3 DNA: TGTGCCATCCAAAGCCAGGACGTACGACAGACGAGCTCCTACAATGAGCAGTTCTTC; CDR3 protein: CAIQSQDVRQTSSYNEQFF
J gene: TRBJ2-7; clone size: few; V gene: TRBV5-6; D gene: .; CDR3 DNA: TGTGCCAGCAGCGCCGGACGGGCCTACGAGCAGTACTTC; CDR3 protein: CASSAGRAYEQYF
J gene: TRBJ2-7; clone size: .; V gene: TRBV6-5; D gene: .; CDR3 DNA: TGTGCCAGCAGGGATTCCTACGAGCAGTACTTC; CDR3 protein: CASRDSYEQYF
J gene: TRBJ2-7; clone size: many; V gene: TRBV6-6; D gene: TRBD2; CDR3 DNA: TGTGCCAGCAGTTACGAGACTAGCGCCCACGAGCAGTACTTC; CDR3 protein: CASSYETSAHEQYF
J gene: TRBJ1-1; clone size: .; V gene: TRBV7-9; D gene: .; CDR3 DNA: TGTGCCAGCAGCTCGCAGGGGCACACTGAAGCTTTCTTT; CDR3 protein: CASSSQGHTEAFF
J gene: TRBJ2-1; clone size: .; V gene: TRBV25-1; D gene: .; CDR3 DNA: TGTGCCAGCAGTGGGTCCAATGAGCAGTTCTTC; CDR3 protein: CASSGSNEQFF
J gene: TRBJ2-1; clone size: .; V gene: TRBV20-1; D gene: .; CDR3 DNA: TGCAGTGCTAGTCATACTGAGCAGTTCTTC; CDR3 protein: CSASHTEQFF
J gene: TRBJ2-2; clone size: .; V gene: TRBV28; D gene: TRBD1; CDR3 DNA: TGTGCCAGCAGTTTCAGGGGGCAGGTCACCGGGGAGCTGTTTTTT; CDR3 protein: CASSFRGQVTGELFF
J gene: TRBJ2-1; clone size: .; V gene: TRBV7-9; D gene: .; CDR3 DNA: TGTGCCAGCAGCTCAGCGGGTGGGAGCTCCTACAATGAGCAGTTCTTC; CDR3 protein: CASSSAGGSSYNEQFF
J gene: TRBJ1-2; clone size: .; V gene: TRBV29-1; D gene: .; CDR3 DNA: TGCAGCGTTGAAGAGGGACCGACAGATGGCTACACCTTC; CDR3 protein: CSVEEGPTDGYTF
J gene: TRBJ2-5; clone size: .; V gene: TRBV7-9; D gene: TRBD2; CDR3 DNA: TGTGCCAGCAGCTTACAGCGGGAGGAACGGGAGACCCAGTACTTC; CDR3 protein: CASSLQREERETQYF
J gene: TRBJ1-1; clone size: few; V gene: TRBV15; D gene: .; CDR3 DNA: TGTGCCACCAGCACCAAGCTGGCAGAAGCGAACACTGAAGCTTTCTTT; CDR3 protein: CATSTKLAEANTEAFF
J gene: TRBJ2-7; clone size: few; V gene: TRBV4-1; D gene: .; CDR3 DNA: TGCGCCAGCAGCCAAGACAGGGGATACGAGCAGTACTTC; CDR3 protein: CASSQDRGYEQYF